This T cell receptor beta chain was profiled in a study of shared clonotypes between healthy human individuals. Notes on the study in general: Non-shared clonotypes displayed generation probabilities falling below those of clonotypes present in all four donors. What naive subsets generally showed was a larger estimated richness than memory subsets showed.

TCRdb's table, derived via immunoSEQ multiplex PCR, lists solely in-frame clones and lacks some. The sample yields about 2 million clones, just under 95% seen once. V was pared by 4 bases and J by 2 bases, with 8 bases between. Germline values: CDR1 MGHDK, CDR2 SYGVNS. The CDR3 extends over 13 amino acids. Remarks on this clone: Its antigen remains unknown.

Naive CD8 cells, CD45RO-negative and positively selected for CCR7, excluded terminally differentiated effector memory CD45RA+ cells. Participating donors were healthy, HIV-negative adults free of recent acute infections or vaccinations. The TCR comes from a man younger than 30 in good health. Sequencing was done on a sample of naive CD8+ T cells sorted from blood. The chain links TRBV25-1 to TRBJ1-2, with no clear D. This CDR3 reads CASSGSSNYGYTF. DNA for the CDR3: TGTGCCAGCAGTGGCTCTTCCAACTATGGCTACACCTTC.